One and the same sample provided the 12 T cell receptor beta chains below, sequenced in a study of cytomegalovirus exposure and HLA in healthy donors. PCR primers comprised 60 Vbeta and 13 Jbeta primers. Only in-frame clones appear in the TCRdb table, and some are missing; sequencing was by immunoSEQ multiplex PCR. Here the sample spans 150,000 to 200,000 clones, 80% to 90% being singletons. Sequenced material: PBMCs. The source is a woman in her late teens or twenties in good health and CMV-seronegative.

The V call is TRBV4-1, the J call TRBJ2-7; TRBD1 matches 9 bases. Germline V gene sequence: CDR1 MGHRA, CDR2 YSYEKL. After removal of 1 base from V and 5 bases from J, the junction contained 0 bases not matched to a gene. This CDR3 comprises 13 residues. CDR3 protein: CASSQGDRDEQYF. The CDR3 DNA follows: TGCGCCAGCAGCCAAGGGGACAGGGACGAGCAGTACTTC.

This chain joins TRBV5-1 and TRBJ1-1, with D perhaps TRBD1 (6 bases). Looked up from germline, CDR1 is SGHRS and CDR2 is YFSETQ. V was cut by 7 bases and J by 2 bases, with 9 bases left in between. The CDR3 is 12 amino acids. The CDR3 region has the DNA TGCGCCAGCCGACAGGCCAACACTGAAGCTTTCTTT. Encoded protein: CASRQANTEAFF.

This clone was recorded once. This chain joins TRBV29-1 and TRBJ1-1, with 9 bases matching TRBD1. CDR1 SQVTM and CDR2 ANQGSEA come from the germline V gene. Germline trimming cut 7 bases from V and 0 bases from J; bases unmatched to any gene: 6. This CDR3 comprises 14 residues. This CDR3 reads CSGTGDFMNTEAFF. CDR3 DNA: TGCAGCGGGACAGGGGACTTCATGAACACTGAAGCTTTCTTT.

This chain links TRBV29-1 with TRBJ1-1; D is ambiguous. CDR3 size: 11 residues. CDR1 and CDR2 (germline): SQVTM, ANQGSEA. The V and J ends lost 0 bases and 8 bases respectively, with 7 bases between them. This CDR3 is CSVEDSSEAFF. DNA of the CDR3: TGCAGCGTTGAAGATTCCTCCGAAGCTTTCTTT. The full variable domain, completed using reference TRBV29-1 and TRBJ1-1, is SAVISQKPSRDICQRGTSLTIQCQVDSQVTMMFWYRQQPGQSLTLIATANQGSEATYESGFVIDKFPISRPNLTFSTLTVSNMSPEDSSIYLCSVEDSSEAFFGQGTRLTVV.

CDR3 sequence: CASSYAGTNIQYF. In DNA form, the CDR3 reads TGTGCCAGCAGTTACGCGGGGACAAACATTCAGTACTTC. V gene TRBV6-5 combines with J gene TRBJ2-4; D perhaps matches TRBD2 (6 bases). V lost 2 bases, J lost 6 bases, and 8 bases lay in between. The CDR3 sequence is 13 residues long. Germline assignment: CDR1 MNHEY and CDR2 SVGAGI.

The chain uses TRBV2 and TRBJ1-1; D is uncertain. V lost 4 bases and J lost 0, with 6 bases in between. Germline CDR1 and CDR2: SNHLY and FYNNEI. This CDR3 comprises 13 residues. In nucleotides, the CDR3 is TGTGCCAGCAGTGGTAGCCTGAACACTGAAGCTTTCTTT. It codes for CASSGSLNTEAFF.

The rearrangement links TRBV7-8 to TRBJ1-2; D is possibly TRBD1 (6 bases). V gave up 5 bases and J gave up 8 bases, with 15 bases separating them. Germline V gene sequence: CDR1 SGHVS, CDR2 FQNEAQ. The CDR3 is 13 residues long. This CDR3 is CASSGNRDRGYTF. The CDR3 coding sequence is TGTGCCAGCAGCGGAAACAGGGATCGCGGCTACACCTTC.

The chain carries TRBV7-9 and TRBJ1-1; 9 bases match TRBD1. This CDR3 comprises 15 residues. Germline trimming cut 5 bases from V and 1 base from J; bases unmatched to any gene: 5. CDR1 SEHNR and CDR2 FQNEAQ come from the germline V gene (reference sequence). Written as DNA, the CDR3 is TGTGCCAGCAGCCCAAGGACAGGGGCGAACACTGAAGCTTTCTTT. As protein: CASSPRTGANTEAFF.

The chain is built from TRBV6-1 and TRBJ1-1; 8 nucleotides match TRBD1. J was trimmed by 4 bases and V by 7 bases; bases with no gene match: 5. Looked up from germline, CDR1 is MNHNS and CDR2 is SASEGT. The CDR3 loop spans 13 amino acids. CDR3 residues: CASIWTGSTEAFF. In DNA form, the CDR3 reads TGTGCCAGCATTTGGACAGGGTCCACTGAAGCTTTCTTT.

This sequence joins TRBV6-6 and TRBJ2-7; 11 bases map to TRBD1. Trimming removed 2 bases from V and 6 bases from J; junction bases left unmatched: 6. The germline V gene encodes CDR1 MNHNY and CDR2 SVGAGI (reference sequence). This CDR3 has 15 amino acids. The chain's CDR3 is CASSYPDRGRLEQYF. CDR3 bases: TGTGCCAGCAGTTACCCGGACAGGGGGCGCCTCGAGCAGTACTTC.

The rearrangement uses TRBV27 and TRBJ1-1; the match to TRBD1 covers 8 bases. Germline V lookup: CDR1 MNHEY, CDR2 SMNVEV (reference sequence). CDR3 length equals 14 residues. J gave up 4 bases and V 6 bases, and 7 bases lay outside the gene matches. The CDR3 region is CASSRQGWGTEAFF. The CDR3 DNA reads TGTGCCAGCAGCCGACAGGGGTGGGGCACTGAAGCTTTCTTT.

J is TRBJ2-1 and V is TRBV2; 13 bases agree with TRBD2. The CDR3 consists of 15 residues. The junction had 9 bases not matched to a gene; V was cut back by 6 bases and J by 10 bases. The germline CDR1 and CDR2 sequences are SNHLY and FYNNEI. In nucleotides, the CDR3 is TGTGCCAGCAGGGAACTAGCGGGAGGGCCATTGGAGCAGTTCTTC. Translated: CASRELAGGPLEQFF.